One sample yielded the 2 T cell receptor beta chains listed below, sequenced in a study of regulatory T cells in long-lasting Graves disease. Building of the TCR beta libraries involved iRepertoire HTBI primers and Arm-PCR of CDR3 regions. Each CDR3 protein is one row after TCRdb ran MiXCR on the multiplex PCR reads. Of approximately 400,000 distinct CDR3 sequences listed, approximately 25% are singletons. Time point in this sample: persistent/refractory GD, antithyroid drugs over 5 years with positive TRAb. The TCR library was made from RNA that had been extracted from PBMCs in TRIzol. The sequenced sample was peripheral blood mononuclear cells (PBMCs), obtained when the disease was refractory, from a patient treated with antithyroid drugs. All receptors come from a woman aged 40 to 50 with Graves disease.

This clonotype was seen many times. The V gene is TRBV7-9, the J gene TRBJ2-5; tentatively, D is TRBD1 (5 bases). The V gene lost 5 bases and the J gene lost 4 bases, with 17 bases spanning the gap. From germline, CDR1 is SEHNR and CDR2 FQNEAQ (reference sequence). The CDR3 contains 15 residues. Written as DNA, the CDR3 is TGTGCCAGCAGCGAATTATGGGGCAGGAGAGAGACCCAGTACTTC. Protein: CASSELWGRRETQYF.

The rearrangement joins TRBV20-1 to TRBJ1-1, with 10 bases identical to TRBD1. The CDR3 length is 15 residues. V lost 3 bases to trimming and J lost 3 bases; unmatched junction nucleotides: 7. Germline V lookup: CDR1 DFQATT, CDR2 SNEGSKA (reference sequence). This CDR3 reads CSARGGQGSDTEAFF. CDR3 DNA sequence: TGCAGTGCTAGGGGGGGACAGGGGTCGGACACTGAAGCTTTCTTT.